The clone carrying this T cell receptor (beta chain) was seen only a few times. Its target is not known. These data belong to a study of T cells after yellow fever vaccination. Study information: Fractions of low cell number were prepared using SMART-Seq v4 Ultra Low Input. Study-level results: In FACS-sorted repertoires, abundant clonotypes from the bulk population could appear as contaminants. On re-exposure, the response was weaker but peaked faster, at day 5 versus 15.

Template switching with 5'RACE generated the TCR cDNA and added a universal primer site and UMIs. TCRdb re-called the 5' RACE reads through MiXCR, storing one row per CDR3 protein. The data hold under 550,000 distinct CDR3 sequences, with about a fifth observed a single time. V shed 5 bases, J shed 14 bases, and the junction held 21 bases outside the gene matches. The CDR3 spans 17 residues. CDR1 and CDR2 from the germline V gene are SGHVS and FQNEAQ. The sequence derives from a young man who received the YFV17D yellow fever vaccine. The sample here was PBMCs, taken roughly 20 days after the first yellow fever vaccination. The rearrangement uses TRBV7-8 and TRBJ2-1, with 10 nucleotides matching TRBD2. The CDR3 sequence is CASSQRLAGEGTTQEFF. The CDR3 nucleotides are TGTGCCAGCAGCCAACGTCTAGCGGGGGAGGGTACTACCCAGGAGTTCTTC.